The source of this T cell receptor beta chain is a study of T cells in Graves' hyperthyroidism and ophthalmopathy (dated by TCRdb to the late 2010s). Concerning the study at large: Peripheral blood samples were taken at initial diagnosis, before any treatment was given. A discovery cohort of fewer than 110 patients, 43 with Graves' ophthalmopathy and more than 55 with stable Graves' hyperthyroidism, was used to find distinguishing TCR V-J signatures. TCR Vbeta CDR3 sequencing of fewer than 150 peripheral blood samples (approximately 44 ophthalmopathy, 75 to 80 hyperthyroidism and some 17 progressor patients) is reported in the paper. Following sampling, methimazole starting at 30 mg daily was given to hyperthyroidism patients, and high-dose intravenous methylprednisolone was given to ophthalmopathy patients. Thyroid tissue and blood T-cell repertoires from six Graves' hyperthyroidism patients were also compared in the study. The 75 to 100 discovery patients were randomly split 7:3 into training and test sets. Whether ophthalmopathy could be predicted prospectively was tested in an independent validation cohort made up of some 20 hyperthyroidism patients plus 17 patients who later progressed to ophthalmopathy. General findings and caveats noted by the study authors: During validation, the model predicted progression to ophthalmopathy a median of around six months ahead of onset, with almost 71% sensitivity and less than 85% specificity. Sample size was not statistically predetermined, and investigators were not blinded to group allocation. A 13 V-J signature model separated ophthalmopathy from stable hyperthyroidism, with around 90% sensitivity and about 81% specificity in cross-validation and 80%/75% in testing. Blood samples also contained most of the expanded thyroid clonotypes (frequency above 0.001), which suggests that blood repertoires may reflect thyroid immune responses.

Ophthalmopathy patients had moderately to severely active disease, Clinical Activity Score of at least 3, NOSPECS grade of at least 4, and duration under 3 months. Exclusion was applied to patients with uncontrolled infections, other autoimmune diseases, pregnancy or lactation. Diagnoses relied on clinical symptoms, serum thyroxine and TRAb, thyroid ultrasound and orbital computed tomography. Ficoll-Paque density gradient centrifugation was used to isolate PBMCs from about 10 ml of fresh peripheral blood. Total RNA was extracted using Trizol reagent, and RNA quality was assessed on an Agilent 2100 Bioanalyzer. TCR beta CDR3 regions were amplified from RNA transcripts. For the first round of RT-PCR on the TCR CDR3, the HTBI primer set was used together with the Qiagen OneStep RT-PCR kit. Libraries were constructed in a second round of multiplex PCR, after which size selection and purification were carried out. Libraries were sequenced paired-end with 100 bp reads on an Illumina HiSeq2000. The published analysis was carried out like this. Raw data were processed with SOAPnuke, discarding reads with adapters, uncalled bases, mean Phred below 15, or no exact constant-primer or identifier match. High-quality paired reads were merged with COPE v1.2.5, and unique nucleotide sequences were defined as clonotypes. MiTCR v1.1 was used to align clonotypes to the IMGT TRBV, TRBD and TRBJ reference segments. Analysis was restricted to V-J combinations with a frequency above 0.0001, which covered about 99% of repertoires. A TCS score was defined as the ratio of F50 (clonal expansion) to E x V (chaos), with BLOSUM62-based TCRdist applied between CDR3 peptides within each V-J. Welch's t-statistics and random forest reduced 450 to 600 V-J features to 13, which were used in a naive Bayes classifier (R e1071). TCRdb applied fastp at Q25 and MiXCR to the public reads, then kept only in-frame beta chains. Rows are unified per CDR3 protein, each entry keeping the most common DNA and genes. The V and J calls were not made by the authors but by TCRdb's processing. The sample contains about half a million distinct CDR3 sequences, roughly 21% of them found a single time. The ten largest account for roughly 44% of the sample.

As for this clonotype: No cognate antigen has been identified for it. No much larger clone exists at a distance of one base, and base qualities are not known.

The germline V gene encodes CDR1 KGHDR and CDR2 SFDVKD. From the cysteine up to the phenylalanine, the CDR3 has a length of 15 residues. Only the CDR3 DNA stays, 45 bases, in frame from base 1. The germline V and J ends show losses of 3 bases and 3 bases respectively, and no gene match explains 3 bases of the junction. The TCR sequence derives from a man aged 40-55 years with Graves' ophthalmopathy. The chain is encoded by TRBV24-1 joined to TRBJ1-4; 7 middle bases align to TRBD1. Sequenced input: blood. The nucleotide sequence is given as TGTGCCACCAGTGATCCGGGACAGTCTAATGAAAAACTGTTTTTT. Its product reads: CATSDPGQSNEKLFF.